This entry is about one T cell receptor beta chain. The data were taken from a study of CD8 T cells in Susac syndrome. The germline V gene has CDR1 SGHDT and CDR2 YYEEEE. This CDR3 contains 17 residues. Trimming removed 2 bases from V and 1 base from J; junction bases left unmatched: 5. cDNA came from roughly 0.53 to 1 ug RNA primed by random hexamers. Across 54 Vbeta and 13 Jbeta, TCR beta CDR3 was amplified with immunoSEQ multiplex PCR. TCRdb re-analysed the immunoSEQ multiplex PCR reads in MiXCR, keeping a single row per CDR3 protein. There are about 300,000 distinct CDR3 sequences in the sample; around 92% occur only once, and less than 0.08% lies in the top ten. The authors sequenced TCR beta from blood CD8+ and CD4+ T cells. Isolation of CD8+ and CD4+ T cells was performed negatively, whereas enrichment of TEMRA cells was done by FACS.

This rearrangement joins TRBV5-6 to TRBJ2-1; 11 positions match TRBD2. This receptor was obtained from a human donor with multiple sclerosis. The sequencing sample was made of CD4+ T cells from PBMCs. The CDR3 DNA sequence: TGTGCCAGCAGCTTTTCTAGCGGGGGGACATCCTACAATGAGCAGTTCTTC. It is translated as CASSFSSGGTSYNEQFF.